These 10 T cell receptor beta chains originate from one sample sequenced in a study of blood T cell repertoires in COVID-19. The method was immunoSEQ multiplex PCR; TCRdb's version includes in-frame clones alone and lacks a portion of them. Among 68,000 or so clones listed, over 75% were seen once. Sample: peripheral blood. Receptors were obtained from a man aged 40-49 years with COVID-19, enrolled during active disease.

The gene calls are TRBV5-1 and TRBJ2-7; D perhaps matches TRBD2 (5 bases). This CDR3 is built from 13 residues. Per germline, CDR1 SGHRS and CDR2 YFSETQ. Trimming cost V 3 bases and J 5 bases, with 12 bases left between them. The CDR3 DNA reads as TGCGCCAGCAGCTCGGGGTTTCTGAACGAGCAGTACTTC. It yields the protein CASSSGFLNEQYF. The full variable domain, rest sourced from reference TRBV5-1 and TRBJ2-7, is KAGVTQTPRYLIKTRGQQVTLSCSPISGHRSVSWYQQTPGQGLQFLFEYFSETQRNKGNFPGRFSGRQFSNSRSEMNVSTLELGDSALYLCASSSGFLNEQYFGPGTRLTVT.

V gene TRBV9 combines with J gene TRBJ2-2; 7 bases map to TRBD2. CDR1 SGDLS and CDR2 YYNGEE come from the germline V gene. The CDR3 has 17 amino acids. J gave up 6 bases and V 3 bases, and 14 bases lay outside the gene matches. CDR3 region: CASSDDSRGGRAGELFF. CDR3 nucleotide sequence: TGTGCCAGCAGCGACGACTCGCGCGGTGGGAGGGCCGGGGAGCTGTTTTTT.

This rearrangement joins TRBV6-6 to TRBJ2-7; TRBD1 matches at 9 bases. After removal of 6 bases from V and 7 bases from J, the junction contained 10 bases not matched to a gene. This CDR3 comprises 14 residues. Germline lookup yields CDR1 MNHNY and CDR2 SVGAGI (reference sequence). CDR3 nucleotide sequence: TGTGCCAGCAGAACCGGGACAGGGCAAAGAGAGCAGTACTTC. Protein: CASRTGTGQREQYF.

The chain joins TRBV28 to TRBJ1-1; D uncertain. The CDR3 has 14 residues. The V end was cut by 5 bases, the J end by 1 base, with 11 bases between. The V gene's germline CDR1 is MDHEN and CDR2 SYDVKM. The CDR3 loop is CASSEVRGNTEAFF. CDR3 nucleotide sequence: TGTGCCAGCAGTGAGGTCCGAGGGAACACTGAAGCTTTCTTT.

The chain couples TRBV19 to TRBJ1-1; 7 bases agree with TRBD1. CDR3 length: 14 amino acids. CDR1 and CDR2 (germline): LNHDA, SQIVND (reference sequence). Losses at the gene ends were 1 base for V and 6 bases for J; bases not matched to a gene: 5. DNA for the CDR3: TGTGCCAGTAGTATAGGAATAGGGGGCCCTGAAGCTTTCTTT. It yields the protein CASSIGIGGPEAFF.

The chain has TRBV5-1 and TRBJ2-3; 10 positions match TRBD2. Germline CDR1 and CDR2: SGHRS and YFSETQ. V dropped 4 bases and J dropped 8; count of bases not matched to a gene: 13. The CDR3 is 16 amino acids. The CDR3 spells CASSPEGSSGGSTQYF. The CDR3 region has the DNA TGCGCCAGCAGCCCCGAAGGGTCTAGCGGGGGCTCTACGCAGTATTTT.

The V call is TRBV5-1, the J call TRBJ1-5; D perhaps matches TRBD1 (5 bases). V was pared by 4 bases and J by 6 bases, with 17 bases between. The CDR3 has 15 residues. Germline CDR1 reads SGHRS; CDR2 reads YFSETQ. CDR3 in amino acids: CASSTDGGGFQPQHF. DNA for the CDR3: TGCGCCAGCAGCACAGACGGGGGAGGGTTTCAGCCCCAGCATTTT.

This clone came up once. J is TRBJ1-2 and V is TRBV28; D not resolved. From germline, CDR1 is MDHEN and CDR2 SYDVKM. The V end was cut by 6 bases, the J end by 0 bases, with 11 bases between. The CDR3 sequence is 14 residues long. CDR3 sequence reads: CASSVAGANYGYTF. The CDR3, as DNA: TGTGCCAGCAGCGTGGCGGGAGCTAACTATGGCTACACCTTC.

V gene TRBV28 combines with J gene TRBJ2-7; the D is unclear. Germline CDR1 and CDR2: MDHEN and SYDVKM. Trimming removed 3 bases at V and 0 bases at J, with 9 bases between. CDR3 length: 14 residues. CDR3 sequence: CASSLILSSYEQYF. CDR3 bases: TGTGCCAGCAGTTTGATACTTAGCTCCTACGAGCAGTACTTC.

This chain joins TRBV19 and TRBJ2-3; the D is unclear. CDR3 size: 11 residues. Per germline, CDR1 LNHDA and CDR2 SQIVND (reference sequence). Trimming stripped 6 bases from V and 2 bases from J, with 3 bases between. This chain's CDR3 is CASRYTDTQYF. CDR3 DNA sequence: TGTGCCAGTAGATACACAGATACGCAGTATTTT.